Listed here are 13 T cell receptor beta chains from one sample, sequenced in a study of control samples from healthy donors and cancer patients. Clones were read by immunoSEQ multiplex PCR, and TCRdb kept only the in-frame ones, dropping some. Altogether 100,000 to 150,000 clones are present, roughly 87% being singletons, with the ten largest covering roughly 1.9%. Input material: blood. These receptors originate from a man aged 18 to 30 in good health.

The rearrangement links TRBV7-9 to TRBJ1-2, with D unclear. This CDR3 has 16 amino acids. V lost 0 bases and J 2 bases, leaving 13 bases between the germline ends. Germline CDR1 and CDR2: SEHNR and FQNEAQ (reference sequence). The CDR3 region has the DNA TGTGCCAGCAGCTTAGCGAAAGGTACTCAGAACTATGGCTACACCTTC. This gives the protein CASSLAKGTQNYGYTF.

V usage is TRBV24-1 and J usage is TRBJ2-1, with TRBD2 as a possible D gene (5 bases). This CDR3 has 12 residues. Germline CDR1 reads KGHDR; CDR2 reads SFDVKD. V dropped 9 bases and J dropped 7 bases, with 12 bases sitting between them. The CDR3 coding sequence is TGTGCCACCTCGGGGTTAGGAAATGAGCAGTTCTTC. It specifies CATSGLGNEQFF.

J is TRBJ1-2 and V is TRBV29-1; 8 bases fit TRBD1. This CDR3 is built from 13 residues. The junction had 5 bases not matched to a gene; V was cut back by 4 bases and J by 4 bases. CDR1 is SQVTM, CDR2 ANQGSEA, per germline. CDR3 sequence reads: CSVVGQGIYGYTF. In DNA form, the CDR3 reads TGCAGCGTTGTTGGACAGGGAATCTATGGCTACACCTTC.

This rearrangement joins TRBV5-4 to TRBJ1-2, with D possibly matching TRBD1 (5 bases). Trimming pared 4 bases from V and 4 bases from J, leaving 14 bases between. Germline CDR1 SGHNT, CDR2 YYREEE (reference sequence). CDR3 length: 14 amino acids. This CDR3 is CASSTDSILYGYTF. The CDR3 DNA is TGTGCCAGCAGCACCGACAGTATACTCTATGGCTACACCTTC.

The chain links TRBV9 to TRBJ2-1; 7 bases match TRBD1. The V gene end was trimmed by 3 bases and the J gene end by 4 bases; junction bases not matched to a gene: 7. Germline V CDR1 and CDR2: SGDLS, YYNGEE. The CDR3 has 15 residues. CDR3: CASSASVGQYNEQFF. CDR3 bases: TGTGCCAGCAGCGCCTCAGTGGGACAGTACAATGAGCAGTTCTTC.

The chain carries TRBV19 and TRBJ1-5; no firm D call. CDR3 length equals 14 residues. CDR1 and CDR2 (germline): LNHDA, SQIVND (reference sequence). Deletions cut 3 bases from V and 6 bases from J, with 12 bases between. For the CDR3, the DNA is TGTGCCAGTAGTATCCCCGGTGGTGGTCAGCCCCAGCATTTT. This translates into CASSIPGGGQPQHF.

The chain carries TRBV3-1 (or the pseudogene TRBV3-2) and TRBJ1-5; 7 positions agree with TRBD1. Germline V gene sequence: CDR1 LGHDT, CDR2 YNNKEL (reference sequence). V dropped 4 bases and J dropped 4; count of bases not matched to a gene: 1. This CDR3 spans 13 amino acids. The CDR3 sequence is CASSRDRNQPQHF. The CDR3 DNA is TGTGCCAGCAGCCGGGACAGAAATCAGCCCCAGCATTTT.

V is TRBV5-8 and J is TRBJ2-7; 7 positions agree with TRBD1. This CDR3 contains 16 residues. The junction had 16 bases not matched to a gene; V was cut back by 3 bases and J by 7 bases. CDR1 is SGHTS, CDR2 YDEGEE, per germline. The chain's CDR3 is CASSSSRDSPTLEQYF. The CDR3 coding sequence is TGTGCCAGCAGCTCCAGCCGGGACAGTCCAACGTTGGAGCAGTACTTC.

CDR3 amino acids: CAITEAGDTYNEQFF. CDR3 DNA sequence: TGTGCCATCACGGAAGCGGGAGATACCTACAATGAGCAGTTCTTC. This chain connects TRBV10-3 to TRBJ2-1; 8 bases match TRBD2. The germline gives CDR1 ENHRY, CDR2 SYGVKD. The V and J ends lost 7 bases and 2 bases, in that order; junction bases with no gene match: 7. The CDR3 consists of 15 residues.

This chain joins TRBV14 and TRBJ2-1, with D tentatively TRBD2 (5 bases). The CDR3 runs to 15 residues. CDR1 is SGHDN and CDR2 is FVKESK in the germline V gene. Deletions cut 4 bases from V and 3 bases from J, with 13 bases between. The CDR3 reads CASSLGGRSYNEQFF. As DNA, the CDR3 is TGTGCCAGCAGCCTTGGTGGGAGAAGCTACAATGAGCAGTTCTTC.

The rearrangement uses TRBV7-3 and TRBJ2-3; D is possibly TRBD1 (5 bases). The length of the CDR3 is 14 residues. Trimming removed 1 base at V and 0 bases at J, with 5 bases between. Germline CDR1 is SGHTA and CDR2 is FQGTGA. CDR3 DNA sequence: TGTGCCAGCAGCTTAAAGGGGAGCACAGATACGCAGTATTTT. Amino acid sequence: CASSLKGSTDTQYF. Variable domain in full (rest from reference TRBV7-3 and TRBJ2-3): GAGVSQTPSNKVTEKGKYVELRCDPISGHTALYWYRQSLGQGPEFLIYFQGTGAADDSGLPNDRFFAVRPEGSVSTLKIQRTERGDSAVYLCASSLKGSTDTQYFGPGTRLTVL.

This clone came up once. The genes are TRBV25-1 and TRBJ1-2; D not certain. V gave up 3 bases and J gave up 6 bases, with 8 bases separating them. The V gene's germline CDR1 is MGHDK and CDR2 SYGVNS. CDR3 size: 12 residues. The CDR3: CASSDQVHGYTF. In DNA, the CDR3 is TGTGCCAGCAGTGATCAGGTACATGGCTACACCTTC.

This chain joins TRBV25-1 and TRBJ1-3; no firm D call. Between the trimmed V and J ends, which lost 6 bases and 1 base, there was a span of 1 base. Germline CDR1 and CDR2: MGHDK and SYGVNS. CDR3 length: 11 amino acids. The CDR3 sequence is CASRSGNTIYF. CDR3 nucleotides: TGTGCCAGCAGATCTGGAAACACCATATATTTT.